This TCR beta chain was retrieved from a study of blood T cells in healthy people across ages. The V gene's germline CDR1 is SGDLS and CDR2 YYNGEE. The CDR3 is 14 amino acids. A sample-barcoded 5' primer and a J-beta primer mix were used in a second PCR of roughly 6 to 11 cycles. TCRdb used MiXCR to reprocess the 5' RACE reads, holding one entry per CDR3 protein. The sample yields roughly 1,000,000 distinct CDR3 sequences, less than 25% seen once. These same records also appear under a second study, on T cells of mothers and their children.

This receptor was obtained from a girl aged 2 to 9 in good health. This chain links TRBV9 with TRBJ2-5; TRBD1 matches 9 bases. The closer fit of TRBJ2-1 to the DNA end suggests the J call may be wrong. Sequenced material: blood. The CDR3 loop reads CASSVAQGAGEQFF. CDR3 sequence (DNA): TGTGCCAGCAGCGTAGCACAGGGGGCAGGTGAGCAGTTCTTC.